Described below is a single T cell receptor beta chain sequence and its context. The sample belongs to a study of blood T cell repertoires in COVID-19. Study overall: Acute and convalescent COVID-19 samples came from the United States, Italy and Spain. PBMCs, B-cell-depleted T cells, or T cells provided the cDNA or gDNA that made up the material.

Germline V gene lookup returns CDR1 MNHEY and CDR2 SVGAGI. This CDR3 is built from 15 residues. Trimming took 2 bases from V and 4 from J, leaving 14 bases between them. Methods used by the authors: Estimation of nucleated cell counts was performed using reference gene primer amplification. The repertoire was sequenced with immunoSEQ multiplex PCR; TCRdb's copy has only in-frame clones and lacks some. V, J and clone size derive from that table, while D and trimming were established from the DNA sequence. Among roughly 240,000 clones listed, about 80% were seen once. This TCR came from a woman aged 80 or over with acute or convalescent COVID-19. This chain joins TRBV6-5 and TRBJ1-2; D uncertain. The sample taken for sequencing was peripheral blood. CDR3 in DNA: TGTGCCAGCAGTTACGGTTCCACGCGAAGCTATGGCTACACCTTC. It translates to CASSYGSTRSYGYTF.